The T cell receptor beta chain under discussion was sequenced for a study of tissue T cells after allogeneic stem cell transplantation. General study findings and limits: Limitations included a small, clinically heterogeneous cohort and limited sampling depth. Only a limited share of tissue TCRs appeared in blood or spleen. Across patients, clones rarely overlapped, yet motif clusters were shared tissue-specifically.

The time point was: mouse harvest day 7 after allogeneic transplant. Each mouse received 10^7 T-cell-depleted marrow cells plus 10^6 splenic CD5+ T cells by tail vein. Tissues came from B6→BALB/c major-mismatch GVHD mice at day 7 or 14. As concerns this clone: Its matching antigen is unknown. Here the gene names and germline are mouse. The read falls 1 residue short of the CDR3 end, and the missing part is taken from the germline J gene.

This CDR3 contains 12 residues. Per the germline V gene, CDR1 is NSQYPW and CDR2 is LRSPGD (reference sequence). The V end was cut by 1 base, the J end by 3 bases, with 1 base between. The repertoire was sequenced with immunoSEQ multiplex PCR; TCRdb's copy has only in-frame clones and lacks some. The data show approximately 9,000 clones, with 45% seen just once and 7.4% held by the top ten. The J gene is TRBJ2-1, the V gene TRBV1; D gene ambiguous. The sequenced sample was gut tissue. The clonotype comes from a female BALB/c mouse given C57BL/6 T cells with graft-versus-host disease after an allogeneic hematopoietic cell transplant. The CDR3 protein is CTCSAVYAEQFF. The sequenced CDR3 bases are TGCACCTGCAGTGCAGTCTATGCTGAGCAGTTC. Full variable domain (missing parts from reference TRBV1 and TRBJ2-1): VTLLEQNPRWRLVPRGQAVNLRCILKNSQYPWMSWYQQDLQKQLQWLFTLRSPGDKEVKSLPGADYLATRVTDTELRLQVANMSQGRTLYCTCSAVYAEQFFGPGTRLTVL.